Listed here are 14 T cell receptor beta chains from one sample, sequenced in a study of response to subunit inactivated influenza vaccine. TCRdb ran MiXCR on the RT-PCR reads and lists one entry per CDR3 protein. This table has under 200,000 distinct CDR3 sequences, roughly 11% appearing once. This specimen was non-naive T cells sorted from PBMCs, taken more than 35 days after vaccination. Every receptor here comes from a man aged 45 to 65 who received an inactivated influenza vaccine.

The genes are TRBV20-1 and TRBJ2-1, with 11 nucleotides matching TRBD2. J was trimmed by 4 bases and V by 0 bases; bases with no gene match: 8. CDR1 and CDR2 from the germline V gene are DFQATT and SNEGSKA (reference sequence). The CDR3 sequence is 17 residues long. This CDR3 reads CSARDPSGGQSYNEQFF. In DNA form, the CDR3 reads TGCAGTGCTAGAGACCCTAGCGGGGGGCAAAGTTACAATGAGCAGTTCTTC.

This clonotype has more than one count but fewer than ten. The chain joins TRBV14 to TRBJ2-3; D might be TRBD1 (5 bases). Trimming stripped 1 base from V and 8 bases from J, with 16 bases between. Germline lookup yields CDR1 SGHDN and CDR2 FVKESK. This CDR3 spans 15 amino acids. The CDR3 sequence is CASSQGRARRATQYF. The CDR3 DNA reads TGTGCCAGCAGCCAAGGTCGGGCCCGCAGGGCTACGCAGTATTTT.

This clonotype turned up a few times. The chain is built from TRBV9 and TRBJ2-3; 7 bases map to TRBD2. The CDR3 length is 16 residues. After removal of 6 bases from V and 1 base from J, the junction contained 11 bases not matched to a gene. Germline values: CDR1 SGDLS, CDR2 YYNGEE. The CDR3 DNA is TGTGCCAGCACCGGAGGTAGCGGGCACCGCACAGATACGCAGTATTTT. Its protein product is CASTGGSGHRTDTQYF.

The rearrangement links TRBV27 to TRBJ2-3; 9 bases are a match to TRBD1. Germline CDR1 is MNHEY and CDR2 is SMNVEV (reference sequence). With 4 bases clipped from V and 1 base from J, the junction kept 3 bases outside the gene matches. This CDR3 is built from 15 residues. The DNA for the CDR3 is TGTGCCAGCAGTTACAGGGGGCGCGGCACAGATACGCAGTATTTT. It translates to CASSYRGRGTDTQYF.

This clonotype turned up a few times. V usage is TRBV10-3 and J usage is TRBJ2-3; 16 bases agree with TRBD2. Germline V CDR1 and CDR2: ENHRY, SYGVKD. V trimming: 6 bases; J trimming: 3 bases; junction bases outside the gene matches: 6. The length of the CDR3 is 17 residues. The CDR3 coding sequence is TGTGCCATCAGGGGGACTAGCGGGGGGGCCAAAACAGATACGCAGTATTTT. Translation gives CAIRGTSGGAKTDTQYF.

This clonotype was seen repeatedly, ten times or more. The genes are TRBV11-2 and TRBJ2-2; D remains ambiguous. The CDR3 has 15 amino acids. The V and J ends lost 5 bases and 2 bases respectively, with 12 bases between them. Looked up from germline, CDR1 is SGHAT and CDR2 is FQNNGV. CDR3 DNA sequence: TGTGCCAGCAGCCGGACGGTACACAACACCGGGGAGCTGTTTTTT. This codes for CASSRTVHNTGELFF.

The chain uses TRBV7-9 and TRBJ1-1, with 7 nucleotides matching TRBD1. Trimming cost V 2 bases and J 1 base; bases outside gene matches: 4. Germline V gives CDR1 SEHNR, CDR2 FQNEAQ (reference sequence). The CDR3 totals 15 residues. This chain's CDR3 is CASSLITGENTEAFF. CDR3 nucleotide sequence: TGTGCCAGCAGCTTAATCACAGGGGAGAACACTGAAGCTTTCTTT.

This clonotype was seen more than once but under ten times. The CDR3 DNA reads TGTGCCAGCAGTTGGGGGACAGTGGGAGCTTTCTTT. It translates to CASSWGTVGAFF. This chain joins TRBV12-3 or TRBV12-4 and TRBJ1-1; 7 nucleotides agree with TRBD1. After removal of 4 bases from V and 10 bases from J, the junction contained 6 bases not matched to a gene. The CDR3 is made up of 12 amino acids.

This chain connects TRBV3-1 to TRBJ2-7; 12 bases match TRBD2. The CDR3 runs 19 residues. J gave up 0 bases and V 5 bases, and 14 bases lay outside the gene matches. The germline gives CDR1 LGHDT, CDR2 YNNKEL (reference sequence). The CDR3 region has the DNA TGTGCCAGCAGCGGGAGACTAGCGGGAGCTCGAGCCAGCTCCTACGAGCAGTACTTC. Encoded protein: CASSGRLAGARASSYEQYF.

This clonotype appeared a few times. The J gene is TRBJ2-5, the V gene TRBV10-3; 7 positions agree with TRBD2. This CDR3 is 16 amino acids long. Germline V gene lookup returns CDR1 ENHRY and CDR2 SYGVKD. The V and J ends lost 0 bases and 4 bases, in that order; junction bases with no gene match: 8. CDR3 nucleotide sequence: TGTGCCATCAGTGAGTCGGTCGGAGCTAGCGGAGAGACCCAGTACTTC. Its protein is CAISESVGASGETQYF.

Comments on this clonotype: It may be a read error: a sequence one base away is much more abundant. The chain joins TRBV12-3 or TRBV12-4 to TRBJ1-1; TRBD1 matches 8 bases. The V gene end was trimmed by 6 bases and the J gene end by 3 bases; junction bases not matched to a gene: 6. The CDR3 totals 14 residues. In nucleotides, the CDR3 is TGTGCCAGCAGGGGGGACAGGATGTACACTGAAGCTTTCTTT. Translated, it gives CASRGDRMYTEAFF.

For this clonotype: At one boundary the junction diverges from the germline segment, which might be a read error. The chain links TRBV6-1 to TRBJ2-3; D is undetermined. The CDR3 has 16 residues. Germline CDR1 MNHNS, CDR2 SASEGT. The CDR3 nucleotides read TGTGTCAGCAGATCCCCCGGTCGGTCTAGCACAGATACGCAGTATTTT. The encoded protein is CVSRSPGRSSTDTQYF.

A note on this clonotype: One junction end disagrees with the germline gene, perhaps due to a read error. The chain employs TRBV28 and TRBJ1-6; no clear D gene. CDR3 size: 14 residues. Germline CDR1 reads MDHEN; CDR2 reads SYDVKM. The CDR3 spells CASRGGRRSSPHHF. The DNA for the CDR3 is TGTGCCAGCAGGGGCGGGAGGCGGTCTTCACCCCACCACTTT.

This sequence joins TRBV9 and TRBJ2-1, with D tentatively TRBD1 or TRBD2 (5 bases each). The CDR3 consists of 13 residues. Per the germline V gene, CDR1 is SGDLS and CDR2 is YYNGEE. The ends were cut back, 4 bases at V and 4 bases at J, with 9 bases in the middle. In DNA, the CDR3 is TGTGCCAGCAGCCGGGACGATTACAATGAGCAGTTCTTC. Translating it yields CASSRDDYNEQFF.